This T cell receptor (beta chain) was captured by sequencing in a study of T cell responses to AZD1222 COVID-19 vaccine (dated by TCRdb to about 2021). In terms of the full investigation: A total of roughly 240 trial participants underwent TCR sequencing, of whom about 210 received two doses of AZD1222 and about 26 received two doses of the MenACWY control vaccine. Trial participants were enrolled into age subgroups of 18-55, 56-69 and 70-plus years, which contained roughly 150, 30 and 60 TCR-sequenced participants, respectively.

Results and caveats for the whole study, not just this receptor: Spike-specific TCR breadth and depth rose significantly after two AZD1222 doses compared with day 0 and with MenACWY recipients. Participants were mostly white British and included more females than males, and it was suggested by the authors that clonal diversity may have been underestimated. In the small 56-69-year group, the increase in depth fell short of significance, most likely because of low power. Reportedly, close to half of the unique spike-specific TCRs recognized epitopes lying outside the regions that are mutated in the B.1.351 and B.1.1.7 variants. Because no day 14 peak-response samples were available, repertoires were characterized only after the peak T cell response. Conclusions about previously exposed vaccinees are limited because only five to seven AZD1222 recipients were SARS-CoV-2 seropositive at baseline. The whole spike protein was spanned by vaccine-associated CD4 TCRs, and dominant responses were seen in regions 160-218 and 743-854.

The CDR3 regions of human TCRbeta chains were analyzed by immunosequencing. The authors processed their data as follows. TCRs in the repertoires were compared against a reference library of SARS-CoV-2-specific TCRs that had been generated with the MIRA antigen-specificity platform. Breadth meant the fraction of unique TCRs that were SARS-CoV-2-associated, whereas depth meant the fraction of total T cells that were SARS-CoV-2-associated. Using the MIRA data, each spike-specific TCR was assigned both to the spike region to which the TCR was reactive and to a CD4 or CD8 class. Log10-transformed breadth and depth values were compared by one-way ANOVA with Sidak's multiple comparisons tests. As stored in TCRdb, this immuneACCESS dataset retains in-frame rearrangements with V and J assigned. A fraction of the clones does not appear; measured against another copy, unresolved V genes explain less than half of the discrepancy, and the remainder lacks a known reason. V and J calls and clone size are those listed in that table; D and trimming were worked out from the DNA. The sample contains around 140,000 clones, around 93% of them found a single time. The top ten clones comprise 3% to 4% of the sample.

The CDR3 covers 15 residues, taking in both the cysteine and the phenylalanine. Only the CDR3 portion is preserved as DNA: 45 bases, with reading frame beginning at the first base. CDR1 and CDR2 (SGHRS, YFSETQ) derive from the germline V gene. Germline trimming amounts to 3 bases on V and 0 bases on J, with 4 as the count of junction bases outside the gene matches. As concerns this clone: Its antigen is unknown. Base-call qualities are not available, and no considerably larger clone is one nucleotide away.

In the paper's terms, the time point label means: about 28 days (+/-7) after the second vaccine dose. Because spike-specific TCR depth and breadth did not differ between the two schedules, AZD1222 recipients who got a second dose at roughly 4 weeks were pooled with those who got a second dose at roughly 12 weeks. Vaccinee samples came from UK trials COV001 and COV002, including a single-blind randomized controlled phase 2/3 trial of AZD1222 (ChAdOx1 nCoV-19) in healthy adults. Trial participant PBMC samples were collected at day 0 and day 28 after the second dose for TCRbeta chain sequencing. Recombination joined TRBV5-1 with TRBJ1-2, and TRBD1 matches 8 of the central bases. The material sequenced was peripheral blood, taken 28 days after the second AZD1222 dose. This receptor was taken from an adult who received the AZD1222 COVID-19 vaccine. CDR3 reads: CASSYQGASNYGYTF. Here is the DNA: TGCGCCAGCAGCTACCAGGGGGCCTCTAACTATGGCTACACCTTC.